This entry features one T cell receptor beta chain sequence. Its antigen is still unknown. Assay: immunoSEQ multiplex PCR; the TCRdb copy retains only in-frame clones and omits some. The sample lists approximately 94,000 clones, about nine tenths occurring once. The data are from a study of T cell responses to AZD1222 COVID-19 vaccine. This CDR3 spans 15 amino acids. The V gene's germline CDR1 is MNHEY and CDR2 SMNVEV (reference sequence). V lost 2 bases, J lost 1 base, and 4 bases stayed unmatched. Whole-study results and caveats: Reports say nearly half of spike-specific TCRs go after unmutated variant regions. Clonal diversity was possibly underestimated, and the donors were mostly white British, with more females. Spike-specific TCR breadth and depth were elevated following two AZD1222 doses. All repertoire sampling was performed exclusively after the peak T cell response.

The specimen was peripheral blood, collected on day 0 of AZD1222 vaccination. The gene calls are TRBV27 and TRBJ2-7; 8 bases match TRBD1. The TCR sequence derives from an adult in good health. Here the CDR3 DNA reads TGTGCCAGCAGTTTAGCTACAGGGGGATCCTACGAGCAGTACTTC. This sequence encodes CASSLATGGSYEQYF.